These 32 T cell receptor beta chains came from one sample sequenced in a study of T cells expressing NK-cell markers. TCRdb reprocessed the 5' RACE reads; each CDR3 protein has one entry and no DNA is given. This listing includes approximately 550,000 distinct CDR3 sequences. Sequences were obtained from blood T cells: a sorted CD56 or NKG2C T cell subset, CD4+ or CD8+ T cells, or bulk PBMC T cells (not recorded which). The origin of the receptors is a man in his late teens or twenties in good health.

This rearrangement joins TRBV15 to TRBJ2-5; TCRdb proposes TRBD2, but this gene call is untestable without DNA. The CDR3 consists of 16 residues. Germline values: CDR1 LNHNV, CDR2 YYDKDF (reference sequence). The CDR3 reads CATSSPGTSGQETQYF.

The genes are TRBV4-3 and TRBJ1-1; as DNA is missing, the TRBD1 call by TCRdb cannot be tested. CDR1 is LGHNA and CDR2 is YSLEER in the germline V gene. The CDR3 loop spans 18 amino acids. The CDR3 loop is CASSQGAGLRRVETEAFF.

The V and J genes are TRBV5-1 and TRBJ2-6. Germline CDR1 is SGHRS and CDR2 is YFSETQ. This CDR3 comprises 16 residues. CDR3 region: CASRPRPNSRANVLTF.

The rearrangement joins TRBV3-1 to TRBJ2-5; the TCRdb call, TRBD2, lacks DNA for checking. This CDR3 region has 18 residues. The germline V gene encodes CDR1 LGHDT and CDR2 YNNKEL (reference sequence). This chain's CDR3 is CASSQLTGTSGMGETQYF.

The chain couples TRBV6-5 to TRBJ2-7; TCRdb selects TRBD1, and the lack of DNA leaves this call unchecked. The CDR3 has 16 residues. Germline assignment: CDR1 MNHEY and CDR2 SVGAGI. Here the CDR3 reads CASSYSGAEASYEQYF.

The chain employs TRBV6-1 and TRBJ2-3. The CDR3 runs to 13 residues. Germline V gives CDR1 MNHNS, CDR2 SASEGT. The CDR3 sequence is CASILSGTDTQYF.

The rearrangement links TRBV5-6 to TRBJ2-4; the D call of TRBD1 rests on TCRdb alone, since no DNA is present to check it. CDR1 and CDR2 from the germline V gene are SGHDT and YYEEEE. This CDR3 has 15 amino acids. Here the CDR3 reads CASSFRQGAKNIQYF. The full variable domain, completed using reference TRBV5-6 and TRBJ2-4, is DAGVTQSPTHLIKTRGQQVTLRCSPKSGHDTVSWYQQALGQGPQFIFQYYEEEERQRGNFPDRFSGHQFPNYSSELNVNALLLGDSALYLCASSFRQGAKNIQYFGAGTRLSVL.

This CDR3 reads CASSLVGSGPYNEQFF. The chain uses TRBV7-8 and TRBJ2-1. The CDR3 extends over 16 amino acids. Germline V gene data show CDR1 as SGHVS and CDR2 as FQNEAQ.

CDR3 loop: CASSLATGTASYEQYF. This rearrangement joins TRBV23-1 to TRBJ2-7; TCRdb picks TRBD1, but there is no DNA to check that call. TRBV23-1 carries the ORF label, with uncertain function. The CDR3 spans 16 residues.

Here the CDR3 reads CATSKYPGTGSSYEQYF. V and J are TRBV15 and TRBJ2-7; TCRdb returns TRBD1, unconfirmable since there is no DNA. CDR3 length equals 17 residues. Germline V lookup: CDR1 LNHNV, CDR2 YYDKDF (reference sequence).

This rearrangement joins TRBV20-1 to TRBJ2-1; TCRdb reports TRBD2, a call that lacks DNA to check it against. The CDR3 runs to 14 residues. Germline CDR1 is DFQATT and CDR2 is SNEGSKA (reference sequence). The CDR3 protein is CSASGTSGINEQFF.

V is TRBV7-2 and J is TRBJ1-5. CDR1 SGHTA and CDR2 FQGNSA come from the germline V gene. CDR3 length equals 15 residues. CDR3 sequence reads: CASSPGFESAQPQHF.

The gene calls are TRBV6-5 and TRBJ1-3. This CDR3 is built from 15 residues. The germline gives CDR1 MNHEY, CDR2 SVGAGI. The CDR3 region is CASSYSSGSGNTIYF.

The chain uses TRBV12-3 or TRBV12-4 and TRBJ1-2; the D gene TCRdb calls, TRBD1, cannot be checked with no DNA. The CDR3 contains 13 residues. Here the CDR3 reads CAEGVGSNYGYTF.

CDR3 in amino acids: CASSFPGTSRNEQFF. V is TRBV7-6 and J is TRBJ2-1; TCRdb returns TRBD2, unconfirmable since there is no DNA. Germline-derived CDR1 and CDR2 are SGHVS and FNYEAQ. This CDR3 spans 15 amino acids.

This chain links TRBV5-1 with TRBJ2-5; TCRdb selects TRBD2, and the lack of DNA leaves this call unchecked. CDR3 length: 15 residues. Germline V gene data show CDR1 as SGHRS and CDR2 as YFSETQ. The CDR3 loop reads CASSLVGSGMETQYF.

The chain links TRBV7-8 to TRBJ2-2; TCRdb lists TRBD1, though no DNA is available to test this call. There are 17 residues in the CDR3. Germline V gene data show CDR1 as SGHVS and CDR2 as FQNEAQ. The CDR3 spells CASSRNQQGGNTGELFF.

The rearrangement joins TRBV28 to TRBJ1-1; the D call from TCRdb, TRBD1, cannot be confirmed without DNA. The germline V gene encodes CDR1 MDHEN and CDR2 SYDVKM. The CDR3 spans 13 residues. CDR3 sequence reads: CASSPRDYTEAFF.

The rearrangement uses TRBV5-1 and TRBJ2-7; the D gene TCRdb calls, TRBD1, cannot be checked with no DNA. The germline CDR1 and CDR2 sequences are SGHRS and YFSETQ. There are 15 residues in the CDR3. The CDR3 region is CASSVTPAGDNEQYF.

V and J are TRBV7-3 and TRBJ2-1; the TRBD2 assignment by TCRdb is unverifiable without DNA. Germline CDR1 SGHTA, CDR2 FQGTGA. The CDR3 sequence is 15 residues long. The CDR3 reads CASSFGSGSFHEQFF.

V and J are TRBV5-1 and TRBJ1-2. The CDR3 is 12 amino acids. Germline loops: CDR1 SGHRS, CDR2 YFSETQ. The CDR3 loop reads CASSLETGFYTF.

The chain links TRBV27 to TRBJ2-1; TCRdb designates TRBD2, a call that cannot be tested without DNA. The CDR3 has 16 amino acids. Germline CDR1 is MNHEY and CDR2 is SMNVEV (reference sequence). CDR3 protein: CASSLLVSGRGGEQFF.

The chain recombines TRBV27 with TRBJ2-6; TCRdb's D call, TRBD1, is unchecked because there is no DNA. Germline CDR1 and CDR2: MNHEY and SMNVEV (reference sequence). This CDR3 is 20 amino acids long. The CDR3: CASSLWGVQGVSSGANVLTF. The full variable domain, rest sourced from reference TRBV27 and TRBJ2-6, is EAQVTQNPRYLITVTGKKLTVTCSQNMNHEYMSWYRQDPGLGLRQIYYSMNVEVTDKGDVPEGYKVSRKEKRNFPLILESPSPNQTSLYFCASSLWGVQGVSSGANVLTFGAGSRLTVL.

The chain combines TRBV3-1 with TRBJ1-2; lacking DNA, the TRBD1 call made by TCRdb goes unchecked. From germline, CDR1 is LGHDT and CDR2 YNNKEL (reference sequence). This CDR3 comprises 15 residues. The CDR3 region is CASSRGQGNLYGYTF.

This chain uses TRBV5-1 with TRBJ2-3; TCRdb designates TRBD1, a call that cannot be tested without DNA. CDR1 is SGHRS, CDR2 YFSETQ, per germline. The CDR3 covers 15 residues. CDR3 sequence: CASSLTTGEKDTQYF.

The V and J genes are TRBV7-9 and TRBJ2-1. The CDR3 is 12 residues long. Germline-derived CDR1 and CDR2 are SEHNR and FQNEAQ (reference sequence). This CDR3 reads CASSSHWNEQFF.

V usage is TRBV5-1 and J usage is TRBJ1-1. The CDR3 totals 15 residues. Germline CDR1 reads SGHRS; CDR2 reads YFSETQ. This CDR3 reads CASSLAEGLNTEAFF.

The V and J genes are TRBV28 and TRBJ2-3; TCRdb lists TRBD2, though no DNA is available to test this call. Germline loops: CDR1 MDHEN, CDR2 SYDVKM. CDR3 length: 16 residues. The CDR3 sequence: CASSFGREGLRDTQYF.

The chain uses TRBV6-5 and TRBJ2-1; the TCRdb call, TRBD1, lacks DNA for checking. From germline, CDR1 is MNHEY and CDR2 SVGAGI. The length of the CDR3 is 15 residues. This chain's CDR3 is CASSYFGQGTNEQFF.

The CDR3 reads CASSSLTGQETQYF. This rearrangement joins TRBV4-1 to TRBJ2-5. The CDR3 loop spans 14 amino acids. Germline V CDR1 and CDR2: MGHRA, YSYEKL.

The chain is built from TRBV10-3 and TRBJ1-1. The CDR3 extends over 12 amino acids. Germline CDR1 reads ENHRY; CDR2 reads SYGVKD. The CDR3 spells CAITGGWTEAFF.

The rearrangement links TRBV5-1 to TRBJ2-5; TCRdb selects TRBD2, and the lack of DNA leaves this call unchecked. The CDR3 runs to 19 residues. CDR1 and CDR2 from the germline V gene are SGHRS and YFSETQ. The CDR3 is CASRFSRSGRALGLETQYF.